The rows below give T cell receptor beta chains drawn from one sample of a study of cytomegalovirus exposure and HLA in healthy donors. TCRdb's table, derived via immunoSEQ multiplex PCR, lists solely in-frame clones and lacks some. The sample data list 100,000 to 150,000 clones. The sequenced material came from PBMCs. All receptors derive from a middle-aged woman in good health and CMV-seropositive. Both conserved end residues are part of each CDR3. D genes are given only for firm matches.

d_gene: TRBD2
j_gene: TRBJ2-7
v_gene: TRBV6-5
len: 15
CDR3nt: TGTGCCAGCACCAAACCGGGACTAGCGCCCTACGAGCAGTACTTC
CDR3aa: CASTKPGLAPYEQYF

d_gene: TRBD1
j_gene: TRBJ2-7
v_gene: TRBV9
len: 14
CDR3nt: TGTGCCAGCAGCGCAACAGGGGGCGCAGGGGAGCAGTACTTC
CDR3aa: CASSATGGAGEQYF

d_gene: -
j_gene: TRBJ2-5
v_gene: TRBV18
len: 12
CDR3nt: TGTGCCAGCTCACAAGCGGCGGAGACCCAGTACTTC
CDR3aa: CASSQAAETQYF

d_gene: -
j_gene: TRBJ2-1
v_gene: TRBV20-1
len: 11
CDR3nt: TGCAGTGCTCCTCTAGTGGGTGAGCAGTTCTTC
CDR3aa: CSAPLVGEQFF

d_gene: -
j_gene: TRBJ1-1
v_gene: TRBV9
len: 13
CDR3nt: TGTGCCAGCAGCGGAGGTAGGGGCACTGAAGCTTTCTTT
CDR3aa: CASSGGRGTEAFF

d_gene: TRBD2
j_gene: TRBJ2-3
v_gene: TRBV7-9
len: 16
CDR3nt: TGTGCCAGCAGCTCGGCCGGGACTAGCGATACAGATACGCAGTATTTT
CDR3aa: CASSSAGTSDTDTQYF

d_gene: TRBD1
j_gene: TRBJ1-1
v_gene: TRBV19
len: 13
CDR3nt: TGTGCCAGTAGTGACAGGGTAGGCACTGAAGCTTTCTTT
CDR3aa: CASSDRVGTEAFF

d_gene: TRBD1
j_gene: TRBJ1-2
v_gene: TRBV28
len: 13
CDR3nt: TGTGCCAGCAGCCTACAGGGGGCGCGGGGCTACACCTTC
CDR3aa: CASSLQGARGYTF

d_gene: TRBD1
j_gene: TRBJ1-4
v_gene: TRBV7-2
len: 15
CDR3nt: TGTGCCAGCAGCGTAGACAGGGCCCTTAATGAAAAACTGTTTTTT
CDR3aa: CASSVDRALNEKLFF

d_gene: TRBD1
j_gene: TRBJ1-2
v_gene: TRBV28
len: 15
CDR3nt: TGTGCCAGCAGTTCTCAGGGACAGGGGGGCCATGGCTACACCTTC
CDR3aa: CASSSQGQGGHGYTF

d_gene: -
j_gene: TRBJ2-3
v_gene: TRBV7-3
len: 15
CDR3nt: TGTGCCAGCAGCTTATGGGGGCCTGGCACAGATACGCAGTATTTT
CDR3aa: CASSLWGPGTDTQYF

d_gene: -
j_gene: TRBJ1-1
v_gene: TRBV5-1
len: 14
CDR3nt: TGCGCCAGCAGCTTGAGGCAGGAGAACACTGAAGCTTTCTTT
CDR3aa: CASSLRQENTEAFF

d_gene: -
j_gene: TRBJ2-5
v_gene: TRBV7-3
len: 15
CDR3nt: TGTGCCAGCAGCCCCTCGACACTGCCGGGGGAGACCCAGTACTTC
CDR3aa: CASSPSTLPGETQYF